Listed below are T cell receptor beta chains from one sample, sequenced in a study of OX40 agonist ivuxolimab in advanced cancers. TCRdb's table, derived via immunoSEQ multiplex PCR, lists solely in-frame clones and lacks some. In the table there are just over 90,000 clones, roughly 90% of which are singletons. The specimen comprised CD4+ or CD8+ T cells sorted from blood, sampled in a trial of the OX40 agonist ivuxolimab. These receptors originate from an adult with an advanced solid tumor such as melanoma, head and neck, liver or kidney cancer. Each CDR3 is given with its conserved first and last residue. A D gene is named only where the DNA matches it firmly. Some rows have no size entry. The others give once, few or many, or a class for an expanded clone.

D	size	V	J	CDR3	DNA
NA	NA	TRBV30	TRBJ2-7	CALERLGTDSYEQYF	TGTGCTTTGGAGAGGCTAGGGACGGACTCCTACGAGCAGTACTTC
NA	NA	TRBV11-2	TRBJ2-5	CASSFSNPPDRSSRGTQYF	TGTGCCAGCAGCTTTTCCAACCCCCCTGACAGATCGTCCCGTGGGACCCAGTACTTC
TRBD2	NA	TRBV27	TRBJ2-7	CASSLGTSGNEQYF	TGTGCCAGCAGTTTAGGGACTAGCGGGAACGAGCAGTACTTC
NA	NA	TRBV5-4	TRBJ1-5	CASSLGPGGNQPQHF	TGTGCCAGCAGCTTGGGTCCAGGGGGCAATCAGCCCCAGCATTTT
NA	NA	TRBV13	TRBJ2-2	CASRPTIGELFF	TGTGCCAGCAGGCCTACTATCGGGGAGCTGTTTTTT
NA	NA	TRBV9	TRBJ1-4	CASSAQIVATADEKLFF	TGTGCCAGCAGCGCTCAGATTGTGGCGACCGCGGATGAAAAACTGTTTTTT
TRBD1	NA	TRBV6-5	TRBJ1-1	CASREGARTEAFF	TGTGCCAGCAGGGAGGGGGCGAGGACTGAAGCTTTCTTT
NA	NA	TRBV5-8	TRBJ2-3	CASSLVTDTQYF	TGTGCCAGCAGCTTGGTCACAGATACGCAGTATTTT
TRBD1	NA	TRBV4-1	TRBJ2-7	CASRGTGNQGYEQYF	TGCGCCAGCAGAGGGACAGGGAACCAAGGCTACGAGCAGTACTTC
NA	NA	TRBV29-1	TRBJ1-2	CSVESGGHGYTF	TGCAGCGTTGAATCGGGGGGACATGGCTACACCTTC
TRBD1	NA	TRBV6-5	TRBJ1-1	CASSYSGTANTEAFF	TGTGCCAGCAGTTACTCAGGGACAGCCAACACTGAAGCTTTCTTT
NA	NA	TRBV11-2	TRBJ1-2	CASSPRGRGYGYTF	TGTGCCAGCAGCCCCCGGGGCAGGGGATATGGCTACACCTTC
TRBD2	NA	TRBV14	TRBJ2-7	CASSQVTGGIYEQYF	TGTGCCAGCAGCCAAGTGACGGGAGGTATTTACGAGCAGTACTTC
NA	NA	TRBV28	TRBJ1-5	CASSQNLQDNQPQHF	TGTGCCAGCAGTCAAAATCTTCAAGACAATCAGCCCCAGCATTTT
NA	NA	TRBV10-1	TRBJ1-3	CASSESRTAGNTIYF	TGCGCCAGCAGTGAGTCCAGGACAGCCGGAAACACCATATATTTT
NA	many	TRBV19	TRBJ1-6	CASSIAQGTSPLHF	TGTGCCAGTAGTATAGCGCAGGGCACGTCACCCCTCCACTTT
NA	NA	TRBV2	TRBJ2-3	CANARGDTQYF	TGTGCCAACGCCCGAGGAGATACGCAGTATTTT
NA	once	TRBV29-1	TRBJ2-7	CSISGSRLGSYEQYF	TGCAGCATTTCGGGCTCAAGACTAGGAAGTTACGAGCAGTACTTC
NA	few	TRBV27	TRBJ2-1	CASSSLGNEQFF	TGTGCCAGCAGCTCCCTGGGCAATGAGCAGTTCTTC
TRBD2	NA	TRBV27	TRBJ2-1	CASIGGLAQHNEQFF	TGTGCCAGCATCGGGGGACTAGCGCAACACAATGAGCAGTTCTTC
TRBD1	NA	TRBV7-8	TRBJ1-4	CASSLQGVTNEKLFF	TGTGCCAGCAGCTTACAGGGGGTAACTAATGAAAAACTGTTTTTT
TRBD1	NA	TRBV9	TRBJ1-2	CASSETGVGYTF	TGTGCCAGCAGCGAGACAGGGGTTGGCTACACCTTC
NA	NA	TRBV7-9	TRBJ2-1	CASSLATGLNEQFF	TGTGCCAGCAGCCTTGCTACTGGGTTGAATGAGCAGTTCTTC
NA	NA	TRBV9	TRBJ2-7	CASSVLEGASYEQYF	TGTGCCAGCAGCGTATTGGAGGGGGCCAGCTACGAGCAGTACTTC
NA	NA	TRBV11-2	TRBJ1-2	CASSLDRSPNGYTF	TGTGCCAGCAGCCTAGACAGGTCTCCGAATGGCTACACCTTC
NA	NA	TRBV5-1	TRBJ1-1	CASSSTDTEAFF	TGCGCCAGCAGCTCCACAGACACTGAAGCTTTCTTT
TRBD1	NA	TRBV4-1	TRBJ1-3	CASSQVPPGQRNTIYF	TGCGCCAGCAGCCAAGTCCCCCCGGGACAGAGAAACACCATATATTTT
NA	NA	TRBV7-2	TRBJ2-5	CASSPTSTQETQYF	TGTGCCAGCAGCCCGACGAGCACCCAAGAGACCCAGTACTTC
NA	NA	TRBV7-6	TRBJ1-6	CASSLRDTKWGNSPLHF	TGTGCCAGCAGCCTCCGGGACACTAAGTGGGGGAATTCACCCCTCCACTTT
TRBD2	NA	TRBV27	TRBJ2-5	CASSDEGLAGGRPETQYF	TGTGCCAGCAGTGATGAGGGACTAGCGGGAGGAAGGCCAGAGACCCAGTACTTC
NA	NA	TRBV9	TRBJ1-4	CASSVDEIQGSDEKLFF	TGTGCCAGCAGCGTGGACGAAATACAGGGATCCGATGAAAAACTGTTTTTT
NA	once	TRBV9	TRBJ1-4	CASSEGEATNEKLFF	TGTGCCAGCAGCGAGGGGGAAGCAACTAATGAAAAACTGTTTTTT
TRBD1	NA	TRBV5-8	TRBJ2-2	CASSSGQGNGELFF	TGTGCCAGCAGCTCGGGACAGGGGAACGGGGAGCTGTTTTTT
TRBD2	NA	TRBV7-8	TRBJ2-3	CASKAGVKDTQYF	TGTGCCAGCAAGGCGGGAGTGAAAGATACGCAGTATTTT
TRBD1	NA	TRBV6-1	TRBJ1-1	CASSLRQGRTEAFF	TGTGCCAGCAGCCTAAGACAGGGGAGGACTGAAGCTTTCTTT
NA	NA	TRBV6-4	TRBJ2-2	CARRFRGRANTGELFF	TGTGCCAGACGTTTCAGGGGTCGGGCGAACACCGGGGAGCTGTTTTTT
NA	NA	TRBV6-5	TRBJ1-1	CASIGGSTEAFF	TGTGCCAGCATAGGAGGGAGCACTGAAGCTTTCTTT
NA	NA	TRBV5-4	TRBJ2-7	CASSLGLAPYEQYF	TGTGCCAGCAGCTTGGGGTTAGCCCCCTACGAGCAGTACTTC
NA	NA	TRBV19	TRBJ2-3	CATKDLARDTQYF	TGTGCCACCAAGGACCTAGCTCGGGATACGCAGTATTTT
NA	NA	TRBV27	TRBJ2-3	CASSFERGADTQYF	TGTGCCAGCAGTTTTGAGAGGGGAGCAGATACGCAGTATTTT
TRBD1	NA	TRBV13	TRBJ2-7	CASSLAGTGSYEQYF	TGTGCCAGCAGCCTCGCCGGGACAGGCTCCTACGAGCAGTACTTC
TRBD1	NA	TRBV6-5	TRBJ2-5	CASSDRVQETQYF	TGTGCCAGCAGCGACAGGGTCCAAGAGACCCAGTACTTC
NA	NA	TRBV2	TRBJ1-2	CATLTRLEGYTF	TGTGCCACCCTTACCAGGCTTGAAGGCTACACCTTC
NA	NA	TRBV5-4	TRBJ2-5	CASSYTAGLGETQYF	TGTGCCAGCAGCTACACGGCGGGGCTAGGGGAGACCCAGTACTTC
NA	NA	TRBV19	TRBJ1-2	CAGSIDLTDYTF	TGTGCCGGTAGTATAGATCTGACGGACTACACCTTC
NA	once	TRBV27	TRBJ2-2	CASSLLAATGELFF	TGTGCCAGCAGTTTGTTAGCGGCGACCGGGGAGCTGTTTTTT
NA	NA	TRBV5-6	TRBJ2-3	CASSLVDTQYF	TGTGCCAGCAGCTTGGTGGATACGCAGTATTTT
NA	few	TRBV14	TRBJ1-1	CARHNGEAFF	TGTGCCAGACATAACGGGGAAGCTTTCTTT
TRBD1	NA	TRBV29-1	TRBJ1-2	CSVGQGQEGYTF	TGCAGCGTTGGACAGGGACAGGAAGGCTACACCTTC
NA	few	TRBV6-6	TRBJ1-1	CAGRTYMRSEAFF	TGTGCCGGCAGGACTTATATGAGGTCTGAAGCTTTCTTT
TRBD2	NA	TRBV29-1	TRBJ2-5	CSVEGGTSGGAWTKETQYF	TGCAGCGTTGAAGGAGGGACTAGCGGGGGGGCCTGGACAAAAGAGACCCAGTACTTC
NA	NA	TRBV27	TRBJ2-2	CASSSGMGPGEPFF	TGTGCCAGCAGTTCCGGGATGGGTCCCGGGGAGCCGTTTTTT
NA	NA	TRBV28	TRBJ2-3	CASSLTSTDTQYF	TGTGCCAGCAGTTTGACTAGCACAGATACGCAGTATTTT
TRBD2	NA	TRBV9	TRBJ2-7	CASSPKGLAGGPSYEQYF	TGTGCCAGCAGTCCTAAGGGACTAGCGGGAGGTCCCTCCTACGAGCAGTACTTC
NA	NA	TRBV11-2	TRBJ2-7	CASSYPPFGYPYEQYF	TGTGCCAGCAGCTACCCGCCTTTTGGGTATCCCTACGAGCAGTACTTC
NA	NA	TRBV5-8	TRBJ1-1	CASSYIDRGNTEAFF	TGTGCCAGCAGCTATATCGATCGGGGGAACACTGAAGCTTTCTTT
NA	once	TRBV5-1	TRBJ2-1	CASSLGSIKGNSYNEQFF	TGCGCCAGCAGCTTGGGGTCTATTAAAGGGAACTCCTACAATGAGCAGTTCTTC
NA	NA	TRBV29-1	TRBJ1-2	CSVQTDWGGYTF	TGCAGCGTTCAGACGGATTGGGGAGGCTACACCTTC
NA	NA	TRBV5-1	TRBJ2-3	CASSLVADRTDTQYF	TGCGCCAGCAGCTTGGTGGCGGACCGCACAGATACGCAGTATTTT